The source of this TCR beta chain is a study of T cells after yellow fever vaccination. Overall study findings and caveats: Re-detected after boosting: most primary clones, 96% of CD4 and about 85% of CD8. The secondary response was weaker, and its peak arrived faster, on day 5 versus 15.

This clonotype was detected a few times. The antigen is unknown. Trimming pared 2 bases from V and 8 bases from J, leaving 12 bases between. There are 13 residues in the CDR3. CDR1 is MNHEY, CDR2 SVGEGT, per germline. 5'RACE template switching generated TCR cDNA, adding a universal primer site and UMIs. TCRdb independently ran MiXCR on the 5' RACE reads; one entry per CDR3 protein. The sample lists hundreds of thousands of distinct CDR3 sequences; roughly an eighth were seen once. The genes are TRBV6-2 or TRBV6-3 and TRBJ1-2, with unresolved D. The receptor comes from a man aged 18 to 35 who received the YFV17D yellow fever vaccine. Sequenced material: CD4+ T cells sorted from PBMCs, taken 15 days after the yellow fever booster vaccination. The CDR3 nucleotides are TGTGCCAGCAGTTACGGCAGGAATCGAGGCTACACCTTC. Its translation: CASSYGRNRGYTF.